Presented here are 25 T cell receptor beta chains from one specimen sequenced in a study of blood T cells in healthy people across ages. Primers used in a second PCR of about 6 to 12 cycles were a sample-barcoded 5' primer and a J-beta primer mix. TCRdb processed the 5' RACE reads anew with MiXCR; each CDR3 protein has one entry. The sample contains around 1.5 million distinct CDR3 sequences, 40% to 50% of which appear only once. Sample: blood. The source of these receptors is a woman aged 18-35 years in good health.

This clonotype was detected a few times. The chain couples TRBV7-9 to TRBJ1-2; D is possibly TRBD1 (6 bases). The germline gives CDR1 SEHNR, CDR2 FQNEAQ (reference sequence). The CDR3 loop spans 14 amino acids. Trimming removed 6 bases from V and 6 bases from J, with 17 bases in between. CDR3 amino acids: CASSSSGEGDGYTF. The CDR3 DNA reads as TGTGCCAGCAGTTCCTCTGGAGAGGGGGATGGCTACACCTTC.

This clonotype was counted a few times. This chain links TRBV7-9 with TRBJ2-3; D gene uncertain. Between the trimmed V and J ends, which lost 7 bases and 14 bases, there was a span of 7 bases. The CDR3 spans 8 residues. The germline V gene has CDR1 SEHNR and CDR2 FQNEAQ (reference sequence). The CDR3 DNA sequence: TGTGCCAGCACCCCGTGGTATTTT. Its translation: CASTPWYF.

This clonotype was found a few times. This chain joins TRBV7-8 and TRBJ1-6; 7 bases are shared with TRBD1. Germline values: CDR1 SGHVS, CDR2 FQNEAQ. The V gene end was trimmed by 1 base and the J gene end by 7 bases; junction bases not matched to a gene: 13. The CDR3 is 18 amino acids. The CDR3 protein is CASSLEWQGETGNSPLHF. The CDR3 DNA is TGTGCCAGCAGCTTAGAGTGGCAGGGGGAAACGGGGAATTCACCCCTCCACTTT.

This chain joins TRBV6-5 and TRBJ1-1; D unclear. Germline V gene lookup returns CDR1 MNHEY and CDR2 SVGAGI. V lost 5 bases, J lost 3 bases, and 13 bases lay in between. The CDR3 loop spans 14 amino acids. In DNA, the CDR3 is TGTGCCAGCAGTCCCCAGATCGGTGACACTGAAGCTTTCTTT. Its protein is CASSPQIGDTEAFF.

This chain joins TRBV7-6 and TRBJ2-1; possibly TRBD2 for D (6 bases). The CDR3 extends over 14 amino acids. Trimming removed 2 bases from V and 8 bases from J, with 13 bases in between. Germline loops: CDR1 SGHVS, CDR2 FNYEAQ. CDR3 sequence reads: CASSLLTSSDEQFF. CDR3 nucleotides: TGTGCCAGCAGCTTATTAACTAGCAGCGATGAGCAGTTCTTC.

A few counts support this clonotype. The gene calls are TRBV2 and TRBJ2-1; 9 nucleotides line up with TRBD2. The germline gives CDR1 SNHLY, CDR2 FYNNEI. V shed 8 bases, J shed 6 bases, and the junction held 5 bases outside the gene matches. The CDR3 is 13 residues long. CDR3 amino acids: CASALAGINEQFF. The CDR3 coding sequence is TGTGCCAGCGCCCTAGCGGGAATCAATGAGCAGTTCTTC. Using reference TRBV2 and TRBJ2-1 for the parts outside the CDR3, the full variable domain is EPEVTQTPSHQVTQMGQEVILRCVPISNHLYFYWYRQILGQKVEFLVSFYNNEISEKSEIFDDQFSVERPDGSNFTLKIRSTKLEDSAMYFCASALAGINEQFFGPGTRLTVL.

The V and J genes are TRBV20-1 and TRBJ2-3; no clear D. Germline V lookup: CDR1 DFQATT, CDR2 SNEGSKA (reference sequence). The CDR3 is 11 amino acids. Trimming left V 6 bases short and J 4 bases short, with 8 bases between. As DNA, the CDR3 is TGCAGTGCGCGCTGGTCAGATACGCAGTATTTT. It specifies CSARWSDTQYF.

This clonotype was picked up a small number of times. The chain employs TRBV25-1 and TRBJ2-4; D may correspond to TRBD1 or TRBD2 (7 bases each). V lost 8 bases and J 4 bases, leaving 21 bases between the germline ends. The CDR3 loop spans 16 amino acids. Germline lookup yields CDR1 MGHDK and CDR2 SYGVNS. DNA for the CDR3: TGTGCCAGCGGTGGCTTTGGGCAGGGGGGGAAAAACATTCAGTACTTC. Protein product: CASGGFGQGGKNIQYF.

The chain couples TRBV6-1 to TRBJ1-2; no definite D call. CDR3 length equals 15 residues. V gave up 3 bases and J gave up 8 bases, with 19 bases separating them. The germline V gene encodes CDR1 MNHNS and CDR2 SASEGT. CDR3 in amino acids: CASSDRRRQIWGYTF. CDR3 nucleotides: TGTGCCAGCAGTGATCGGCGCCGTCAGATATGGGGCTACACCTTC.

V and J are TRBV7-6 and TRBJ1-5; 8 positions match TRBD1. This CDR3 has 15 residues. V shed 2 bases, J shed 7 bases, and the junction held 7 bases outside the gene matches. The germline CDR1 and CDR2 sequences are SGHVS and FNYEAQ. The CDR3 DNA is TGTGCCAGCAGCTTATTGACAGGGGATGGACAGCCCCAGCATTTT. The encoded protein is CASSLLTGDGQPQHF.

The CDR3 loop reads CASSSRPPKLAGGHAGELFF. CDR3 sequence (DNA): TGTGCCAGCAGCTCGAGGCCACCTAAACTAGCGGGAGGGCACGCTGGGGAGCTGTTTTTT. The rearrangement joins TRBV7-9 to TRBJ2-2; TRBD2 aligns across 13 bases. Germline assignment: CDR1 SEHNR and CDR2 FQNEAQ (reference sequence). With 4 bases clipped from V and 8 bases from J, the junction kept 19 bases outside the gene matches. The CDR3 is 20 amino acids.

The chain carries TRBV3-1 and TRBJ2-3; 7 bases align to TRBD2. Trimming took 4 bases from V and 0 from J; bases not matched to a gene: 7. This CDR3 contains 16 residues. Germline CDR1 and CDR2: LGHDT and YNNKEL (reference sequence). In DNA, the CDR3 is TGTGCCAGCAGCCGGAAAGCGGGGTCGAGCACAGATACGCAGTATTTT. Amino acids: CASSRKAGSSTDTQYF.

The chain employs TRBV6-2 or TRBV6-3 and TRBJ2-1; D is uncertain. CDR3 length equals 15 residues. V dropped 5 bases and J dropped 3 bases, with 14 bases sitting between them. Germline V CDR1 and CDR2: MNHEY, SVGEGT. The CDR3 region has the DNA TGTGCCAGCAGTCTGGCCTCATTAAACTACAATGAGCAGTTCTTC. This encodes CASSLASLNYNEQFF.

This sequence joins TRBV20-1 and TRBJ1-2; tentative D call: TRBD1 (6 bases). With 4 bases removed from V and 1 base from J, the gap between germline ends came to 13 bases. This CDR3 has 14 amino acids. Germline V lookup: CDR1 DFQATT, CDR2 SNEGSKA (reference sequence). The CDR3 sequence: CSATDRIVNYGYTF. CDR3 DNA sequence: TGCAGTGCTACAGACAGGATTGTTAACTATGGCTACACCTTC.

This clonotype was detected a few times. The V and J genes are TRBV27 and TRBJ1-2, with a tentative D call TRBD1 (5 bases). Germline loops: CDR1 MNHEY, CDR2 SMNVEV (reference sequence). V lost 6 bases and J 4 bases, leaving 21 bases between the germline ends. The CDR3 has 16 amino acids. CDR3 coding DNA: TGTGCCAGCAGGCCCCCGGGGCCGTCGGTTCCCTATGGCTACACCTTC. The encoded protein is CASRPPGPSVPYGYTF.

J is TRBJ2-1 and V is TRBV7-3, with D uncertain. Trimming took 5 bases from V and 9 from J, leaving 23 bases between them. The CDR3 runs to 16 residues. CDR1 SGHTA and CDR2 FQGTGA come from the germline V gene. The chain's CDR3 is CASSPAAVSTRGEQFF. In DNA, the CDR3 is TGTGCCAGCAGCCCCGCGGCGGTCTCTACCAGAGGTGAGCAGTTCTTC. The full variable domain, its missing parts supplied by reference TRBV7-3 and TRBJ2-1, is GAGVSQTPSNKVTEKGKYVELRCDPISGHTALYWYRQSLGQGPEFLIYFQGTGAADDSGLPNDRFFAVRPEGSVSTLKIQRTERGDSAVYLCASSPAAVSTRGEQFFGPGTRLTVL.

The rearrangement uses TRBV20-1 and TRBJ2-7; a possible D gene is TRBD1 (6 bases). CDR3 size: 15 residues. The V gene's germline CDR1 is DFQATT and CDR2 SNEGSKA (reference sequence). Deletions cut 0 bases from V and 3 bases from J, with 15 bases between. CDR3: CSARDHGTGNYEQYF. CDR3 sequence (DNA): TGCAGTGCTAGAGATCACGGTACAGGGAACTACGAGCAGTACTTC.

This clonotype was detected only once. The rearrangement links TRBV4-1 to TRBJ2-1, with 7 bases that match TRBD2. The end of the DNA is better explained by TRBJ2-7, so the J call may be wrong. The CDR3 sequence is 16 residues long. Germline lookup yields CDR1 MGHRA and CDR2 YSYEKL. CDR3 nucleotide sequence: TGCGCCAGCAGCCAAGACGGTCGGGGGGTCTACAATGAGCAGTACTTC. Translating gives CASSQDGRGVYNEQYF.

This clonotype occurred a few times. The chain carries TRBV12-5 and TRBJ2-1; TRBD1 matches at 8 bases. The junction had 15 bases not matched to a gene; V was cut back by 4 bases and J by 7 bases. From germline, CDR1 is LGHNT and CDR2 FRNRAP. This CDR3 has 17 amino acids. CDR3 region: CASGWGTWQGAGNEQFF. The CDR3 DNA reads TGTGCTAGTGGTTGGGGTACGTGGCAGGGGGCTGGGAATGAGCAGTTCTTC.

This chain joins TRBV2 and TRBJ2-5, with D perhaps TRBD2 (6 bases). The CDR3 loop spans 15 amino acids. Germline values: CDR1 SNHLY, CDR2 FYNNEI. The ends were cut back, 6 bases at V and 1 base at J, with 15 bases in the middle. CDR3 sequence (DNA): TGTGCCAGCAGCTCGTGGGGCGGGGCCCAAGAGACCCAGTACTTC. It specifies CASSSWGGAQETQYF.

V usage is TRBV29-1 and J usage is TRBJ2-2; D is ambiguous. This CDR3 region has 11 residues. CDR1 and CDR2 (germline): SQVTM, ANQGSEA. Between the trimmed V and J ends, which lost 7 bases and 6 bases, there was a span of 9 bases. CDR3 nucleotide sequence: TGCAGCGCCTGGAGATCCGGGGAGCTGTTTTTT. This gives the protein CSAWRSGELFF.

This chain uses TRBV28 with TRBJ2-3, with D perhaps TRBD1 (5 bases). V was trimmed by 11 bases and J by 0 bases, leaving 12 bases between them. This CDR3 has 13 residues. Germline CDR1 reads MDHEN; CDR2 reads SYDVKM. The CDR3: CAERGMSTDTQYF. The CDR3 bases are TGTGCCGAAAGGGGAATGAGCACAGATACGCAGTATTTT.

About this clonotype: Since a much larger clone is just one base distant, this may be a read error. The CDR3 region is CASSPGSRAYNEQYF. The CDR3 DNA reads TGTGCCAGCAGCCCCGGGTCGAGGGCCTACAATGAGCAGTACTTC. The chain carries TRBV5-6 and TRBJ2-1; weak D call: TRBD2 (5 bases). Judging by the DNA end, TRBJ2-7 fits better; the J call may be wrong. Germline V CDR1 and CDR2: SGHDT, YYEEEE. This CDR3 has 15 residues.

The rearrangement links TRBV5-1 to TRBJ1-4, with D hard to call. This CDR3 spans 15 amino acids. The germline CDR1 and CDR2 sequences are SGHRS and YFSETQ. Between the trimmed V and J ends, which lost 0 bases and 3 bases, there was a span of 9 bases. CDR3 coding DNA: TGCGCCAGCAGCTTGGAAGGGAATGCTAATGAAAAACTGTTTTTT. Residues: CASSLEGNANEKLFF. Full variable domain (outside the CDR3, taken from reference TRBV5-1 and TRBJ1-4): KAGVTQTPRYLIKTRGQQVTLSCSPISGHRSVSWYQQTPGQGLQFLFEYFSETQRNKGNFPGRFSGRQFSNSRSEMNVSTLELGDSALYLCASSLEGNANEKLFFGSGTQLSVL.

J is TRBJ2-3 and V is TRBV29-1; D may match TRBD1 or TRBD2 (6 bases each). Deletions cut 3 bases from V and 2 bases from J, with 15 bases between. The CDR3 runs 15 residues. CDR1 and CDR2 from the germline V gene are SQVTM and ANQGSEA. In DNA form, the CDR3 reads TGCAGCGTTGAGCCCGGGGGCCTCTTCACAGATACGCAGTATTTT. This sequence encodes CSVEPGGLFTDTQYF.